The clone carrying this T cell receptor beta chain was seen only once. Its cognate antigen is unknown. This CDR3 is 15 amino acids long. Germline V CDR1 and CDR2: SGHKS, YYEKEE (reference sequence). V dropped 2 bases and J dropped 2 bases, with 12 bases sitting between them. MiXCR, run by TCRdb on the 5' RACE reads, gives a single entry per CDR3 protein. Altogether 1.5 million or so distinct CDR3 sequences are present, under 35% being singletons, with the ten largest covering 0.25% to 0.3%. This sample is part of a study of identical twins. Everyone who donated was a healthy Caucasian. Study-level results: Insertions were fewer in abundant cord blood beta clonotypes, whereas memory repertoires showed none of this pattern.

The clonotype originates from a newborn girl in good health. The chain recombines TRBV5-5 with TRBJ2-3, with D uncertain. Sample: cord blood. The CDR3 DNA reads TGTGCCAGCAGCTTAAGAACTACCCTCACAGATACGCAGTATTTT. It encodes CASSLRTTLTDTQYF.